This T cell receptor (beta chain) was profiled in a study of blood T cell repertoires in COVID-19. About the research overall: T cells, B-cell-depleted T cells, or PBMCs provided the cDNA or gDNA that served as material.

Per the original methods: Amplifying reference gene primers gave estimates of nucleated cell counts. TCRdb keeps only in-frame clones here, not all; method: immunoSEQ multiplex PCR. The DNA was the basis for D and trimming; V, J and clone size are from that table. The data show 200,000 to 300,000 clones, 75% to 90% seen once. Germline V gives CDR1 SEHNR, CDR2 FQNEAQ (reference sequence). The CDR3 loop spans 15 amino acids. V lost 5 bases and J 5 bases, leaving 18 bases between the germline ends. This chain uses TRBV7-9 with TRBJ1-2; the D gene is possibly TRBD1 (6 bases). The sequence was obtained from a woman aged 40 to 50 who had recovered from COVID-19. Input material: peripheral blood. The CDR3 here is CASSHHGQRIYGYTF. The DNA for the CDR3 is TGTGCCAGCAGCCACCATGGACAGAGAATTTATGGCTACACCTTC.